This record looks at one T cell receptor beta chain sequence and its context. Its target is unknown. J gave up 7 bases and V 6 bases, and 6 bases lay outside the gene matches. Germline CDR1 MNHEY, CDR2 SMNVEV (reference sequence). The CDR3 has 13 residues. The record originates from a study of cytomegalovirus exposure and HLA in healthy donors. Study as a whole: Genetic ancestry analysis placed 75% to 85% of the 300 to 400 donors that were genotyped in the Caucasian-associated cluster. Study-wide results and caveats: The study designated over 150 TCR beta chains cytomegalovirus-associated. Diagnosis of cytomegalovirus status made by the classifier reportedly showed high specificity and sensitivity.

The PCR was carried out with 60 Vbeta primers and 13 Jbeta primers. The assay was immunoSEQ multiplex PCR, and TCRdb's table has in-frame clones only and misses some. The data contain 110,000 or so clones, 70% to 85% of them singletons. The V and J genes are TRBV27 and TRBJ1-2; 9 bases line up with TRBD1. The TCR originated in a woman in her late teens or twenties in good health and CMV-seronegative. The material sequenced was PBMCs. The CDR3 loop is CASRITTGGGYTF. CDR3 sequence (DNA): TGTGCCAGCAGGATAACGACAGGGGGTGGCTACACCTTC.